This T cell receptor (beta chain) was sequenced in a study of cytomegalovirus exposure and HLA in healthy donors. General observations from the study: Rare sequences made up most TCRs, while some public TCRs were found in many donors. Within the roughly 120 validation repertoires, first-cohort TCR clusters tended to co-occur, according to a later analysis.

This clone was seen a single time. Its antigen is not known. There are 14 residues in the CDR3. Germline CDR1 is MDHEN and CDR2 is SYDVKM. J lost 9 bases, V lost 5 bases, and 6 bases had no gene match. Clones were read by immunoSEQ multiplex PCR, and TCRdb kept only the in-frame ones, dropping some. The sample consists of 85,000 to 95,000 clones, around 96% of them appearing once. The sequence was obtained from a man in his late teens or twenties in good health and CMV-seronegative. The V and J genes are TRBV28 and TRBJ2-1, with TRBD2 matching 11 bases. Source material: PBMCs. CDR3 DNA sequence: TGTGCCAGCAGTCCCGGACTAGCGGGTACTGAGCAGTTCTTC. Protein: CASSPGLAGTEQFF.